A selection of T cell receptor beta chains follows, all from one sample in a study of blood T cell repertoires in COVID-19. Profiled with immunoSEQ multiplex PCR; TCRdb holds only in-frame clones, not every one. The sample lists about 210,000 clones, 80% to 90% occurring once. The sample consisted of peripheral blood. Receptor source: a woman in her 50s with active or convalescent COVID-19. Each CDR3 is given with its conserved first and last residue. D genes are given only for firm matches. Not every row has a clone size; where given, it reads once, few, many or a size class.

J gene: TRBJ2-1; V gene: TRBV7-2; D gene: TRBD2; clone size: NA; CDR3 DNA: TGTGCCAGCAGCCCAGCCACTAGCGGGAGGAATGAGCAGTTCTTC; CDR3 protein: CASSPATSGRNEQFF
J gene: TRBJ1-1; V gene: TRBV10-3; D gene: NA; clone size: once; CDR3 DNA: TGTGCCATCTCCAGGGGAGAGGACACTGAAGCTTTCTTT; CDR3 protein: CAISRGEDTEAFF
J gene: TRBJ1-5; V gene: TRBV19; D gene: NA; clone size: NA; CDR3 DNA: TGTGCCAGTAGTAAAACCAGGGGATGGAATGGCAATCAGCCCCAGCATTTT; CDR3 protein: CASSKTRGWNGNQPQHF
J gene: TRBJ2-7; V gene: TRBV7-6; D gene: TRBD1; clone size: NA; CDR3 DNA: TGTGCCAGCAGCAGCCCCCCGACAGGGTACTACGAGCAGTACTTC; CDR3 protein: CASSSPPTGYYEQYF
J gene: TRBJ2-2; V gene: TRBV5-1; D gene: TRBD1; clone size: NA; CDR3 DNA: TGCGCCAGCAGCTGGGGGACAGCAAGCGGGGAGCTGTTTTTT; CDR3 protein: CASSWGTASGELFF
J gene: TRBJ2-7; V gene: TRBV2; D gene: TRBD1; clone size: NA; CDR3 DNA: TGTGCCAGCAGTCGGACAGGGGGCTACGAGCAGTACTTC; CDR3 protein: CASSRTGGYEQYF
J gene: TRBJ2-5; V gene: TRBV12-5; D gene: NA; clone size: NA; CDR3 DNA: TGTGCTAGTGGTTTGGTAGGCGGGGCGGAGGAGACCCAGTACTTC; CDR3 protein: CASGLVGGAEETQYF
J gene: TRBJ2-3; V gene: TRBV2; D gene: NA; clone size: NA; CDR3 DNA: TGTGCCAGCAGGGGCAGGGTTACAGATACGCAGTATTTT; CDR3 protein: CASRGRVTDTQYF
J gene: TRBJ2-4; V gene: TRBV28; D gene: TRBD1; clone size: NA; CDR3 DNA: TGTGCCAGCATAGGGTCTTCCGGGACAGCCGAAAACATTCAGTACTTC; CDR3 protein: CASIGSSGTAENIQYF
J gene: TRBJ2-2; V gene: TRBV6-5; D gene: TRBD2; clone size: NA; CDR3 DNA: TGTGCCACCATGACTAGCGGGAGGACCGGGGAGCTGTTTTTT; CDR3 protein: CATMTSGRTGELFF
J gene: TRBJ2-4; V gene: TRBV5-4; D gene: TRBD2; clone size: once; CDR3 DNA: TGTGCCAGCAGCCCGGGACTAGCGCAAAACATTCAGTACTTC; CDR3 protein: CASSPGLAQNIQYF
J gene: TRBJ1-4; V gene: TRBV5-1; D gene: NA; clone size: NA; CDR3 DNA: TGCGCCAGCAGCTTAACGGGGAGTAATGAAAAACTGTTTTTT; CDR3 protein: CASSLTGSNEKLFF
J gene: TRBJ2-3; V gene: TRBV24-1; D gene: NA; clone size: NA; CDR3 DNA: TGTGCCACCTCTAGCACAGATACGCAGTATTTT; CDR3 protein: CATSSTDTQYF
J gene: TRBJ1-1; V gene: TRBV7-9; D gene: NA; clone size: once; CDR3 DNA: TGTGCCAGCAGCTTTGTCCCACAGGACACTGAAGCTTTCTTT; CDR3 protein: CASSFVPQDTEAFF
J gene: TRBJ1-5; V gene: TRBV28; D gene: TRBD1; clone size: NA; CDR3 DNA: TGTGCCAGCAGCAACACACAGGGGGCACGAATAGGCAATCAGCCCCAGCATTTT; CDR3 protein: CASSNTQGARIGNQPQHF
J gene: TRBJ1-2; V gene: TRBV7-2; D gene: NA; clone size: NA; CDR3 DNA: TGTGCCAGCAGCTTAGCGGGATTGGACAGCCTCTATGGCTACACCTTC; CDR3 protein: CASSLAGLDSLYGYTF
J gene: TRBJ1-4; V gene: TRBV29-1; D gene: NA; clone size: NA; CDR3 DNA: TGCAGCGTCCTCCGGAATGAAAAACTGTTTTTT; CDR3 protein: CSVLRNEKLFF
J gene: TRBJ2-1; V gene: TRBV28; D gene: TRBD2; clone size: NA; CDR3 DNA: TGTGCCAGCGGGAGACTAGCGGGAGGAGTCAATGAGCAGTTCTTC; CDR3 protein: CASGRLAGGVNEQFF
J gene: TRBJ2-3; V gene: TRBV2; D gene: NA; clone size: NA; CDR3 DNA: TGTGCCAGCACCCCCACTATGAGGGCAGATACGCAGTATTTT; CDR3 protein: CASTPTMRADTQYF
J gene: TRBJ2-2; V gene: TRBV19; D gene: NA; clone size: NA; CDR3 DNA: TGTGCCAGTAGTATAGCCGGCGGGGAGCTGTTTTTT; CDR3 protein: CASSIAGGELFF